This record concerns one T cell receptor (beta chain) sequence. What it recognizes is unknown. This entry comes from a study of identical twins. Overall study results and limits: Out-of-frame sharing of TCR alpha in monozygotic twins was underestimated by models.

This CDR3 region has 17 residues. Per the germline V gene, CDR1 is PRHDT and CDR2 is FYEKMQ (reference sequence). The V gene end was trimmed by 3 bases and the J gene end by 10 bases; junction bases not matched to a gene: 14. Only healthy Caucasians were enrolled as donors. TCRdb redid the calling of the 5' RACE reads with MiXCR, one entry per CDR3 protein. This sample has 1.5 million or so distinct CDR3 sequences; less than 40% occur once, and the top ten carry about 0.27%. This rearrangement joins TRBV13 to TRBJ1-6, with 8 bases lining up with TRBD1. The sequence was collected from a newborn girl in good health. Sample: cord blood. CDR3 loop: CASSFGTGPGAPSPLHF. CDR3 in DNA: TGTGCCAGCAGCTTCGGGACAGGTCCGGGGGCTCCATCACCCCTCCACTTT.